These 14 T cell receptor beta chains share one sample of origin, sequenced in a study of blood T cell repertoires in COVID-19. TCRdb keeps only in-frame clones here, not all; method: immunoSEQ multiplex PCR. Of over 110,000 clones in the sample, 84% were seen once. What was sequenced was PBMCs or T cells enriched from blood (not recorded which). Receptors originate from a man aged 35-49 years with acute COVID-19.

The chain is built from TRBV5-6 and TRBJ2-5, with D unresolved. V lost 5 bases to trimming and J lost 0 bases, with 14 bases between them. This CDR3 has 15 amino acids. The germline V gene encodes CDR1 SGHDT and CDR2 YYEEEE. The chain's CDR3 is CASSSTYRDQETQYF. DNA for the CDR3: TGTGCCAGCAGTTCAACCTACAGAGACCAAGAGACCCAGTACTTC.

The CDR3 bases are TGTGCCAGCAGTTCTTCAGGGGAGCCTGGAAACACCATATATTTT. This encodes CASSSSGEPGNTIYF. V is TRBV7-2 and J is TRBJ1-3; perhaps TRBD1 as D (6 bases). Germline loops: CDR1 SGHTA, CDR2 FQGNSA. The CDR3 extends over 15 amino acids. Trimming removed 6 bases from V and 2 bases from J, with 14 bases in between.

The chain has TRBV28 and TRBJ1-1, with a possible D match to TRBD1 (6 bases). The V and J ends lost 8 bases and 4 bases respectively, with 14 bases between them. CDR3 length: 13 residues. Germline V gene data show CDR1 as MDHEN and CDR2 as SYDVKM. The CDR3 nucleotides are TGTGCCAGCGGGGGCCCATTGGGCACTGAAGCTTTCTTT. This codes for CASGGPLGTEAFF.

This sequence joins TRBV28 and TRBJ1-2, with 10 bases identical to TRBD1. V trimming: 4 bases; J trimming: 0 bases; junction bases outside the gene matches: 8. Germline lookup yields CDR1 MDHEN and CDR2 SYDVKM. CDR3 length equals 17 residues. This CDR3 is CASSSQTGGQTNYGYTF. CDR3 bases: TGTGCCAGCAGTTCTCAGACAGGGGGCCAGACTAACTATGGCTACACCTTC.

The CDR3 is CAWNPPGLGYYEQYF. The DNA of the CDR3 is TGTGCCTGGAACCCACCGGGACTAGGCTACTACGAGCAGTACTTC. The V gene is TRBV30, the J gene TRBJ2-7, with 8 bases fitting TRBD2. Looked up from germline, CDR1 is GTSNPN and CDR2 is SVGIG (reference sequence). The CDR3 consists of 15 residues. V was pared by 4 bases and J by 3 bases, with 11 bases of the junction left unmatched.

The CDR3 region has the DNA TGCGCCAGCAGCCAAACCGGGACAGGTGCCTACGAGCAGTACTTC. Encoded protein: CASSQTGTGAYEQYF. The chain couples TRBV4-3 to TRBJ2-7; 8 bases fit TRBD1. Germline V gene data show CDR1 as LGHNA and CDR2 as YSLEER. The CDR3 covers 15 residues. The J segment lost 2 bases and the V segment lost 2 bases, leaving 5 bases of the junction unmatched.

The DNA of the CDR3 is TGTGCCAGTAGCCTCGGCGGGGGACAGGGCGGCTACACCTTC. It specifies CASSLGGGQGGYTF. The J gene is TRBJ1-2, the V gene TRBV19; 9 nucleotides agree with TRBD1. This CDR3 region has 14 residues. Germline loops: CDR1 LNHDA, CDR2 SQIVND (reference sequence). The V segment lost 6 bases and the J segment 8 bases; nucleotides outside the gene matches: 10.

The V gene is TRBV3-1 (or the pseudogene TRBV3-2), the J gene TRBJ1-1; D is undetermined. With 4 bases removed from V and 4 bases from J, the gap between germline ends came to 16 bases. Germline V CDR1 and CDR2: LGHDT, YNNKEL (reference sequence). The CDR3 has 15 residues. The CDR3 reads CASSPINLAGTEAFF. The CDR3 nucleotides are TGTGCCAGCAGCCCAATAAACCTAGCCGGCACTGAAGCTTTCTTT.

The rearrangement joins TRBV19 to TRBJ1-6; D is unresolved. Germline CDR1 is LNHDA and CDR2 is SQIVND (reference sequence). The CDR3 extends over 14 amino acids. Deletions cut 5 bases from V and 5 bases from J, with 10 bases between. For the CDR3, the DNA is TGTGCCAGTAGTTTTCCCGGGAATAATTCACCCCTCCACTTT. Its translation is CASSFPGNNSPLHF.

V usage is TRBV4-3 and J usage is TRBJ2-1; D is unresolved. This CDR3 spans 13 amino acids. Germline loops: CDR1 LGHNA, CDR2 YSLEER. V was trimmed by 1 base and J by 6 bases, leaving 7 bases between them. The DNA of the CDR3 is TGCGCCAGCAGCCAAGGCCGGTTCAATGAGCAGTTCTTC. It specifies CASSQGRFNEQFF.

V is TRBV4-3 and J is TRBJ2-1, with TRBD2 matching 8 bases. After removal of 0 bases from V and 7 bases from J, the junction contained 11 bases not matched to a gene. There are 17 residues in the CDR3. Looked up from germline, CDR1 is LGHNA and CDR2 is YSLEER. The CDR3 coding sequence is TGCGCCAGCAGCCAAGATCGTTCGGGAGGGCCCCTTAATGAGCAGTTCTTC. Amino acids: CASSQDRSGGPLNEQFF.

This clone was found a few times. The chain is built from TRBV7-9 and TRBJ2-1; D is unresolved. V lost 1 base and J 7 bases, leaving 5 bases between the germline ends. Per germline, CDR1 SEHNR and CDR2 FQNEAQ (reference sequence). This CDR3 region has 12 residues. CDR3 in amino acids: CASSLDLNEQFF. In nucleotides, the CDR3 is TGTGCCAGCAGCTTAGATCTAAATGAGCAGTTCTTC.

This clone was seen a handful of times. The chain combines TRBV29-1 with TRBJ1-5; no clear D gene. This CDR3 comprises 13 residues. Trimming pared 1 base from V and 4 bases from J, leaving 8 bases between. CDR1 SQVTM and CDR2 ANQGSEA come from the germline V gene. The CDR3 DNA sequence: TGCAGCGTTGAAGTGGCCAGAAATCAGCCCCAGCATTTT. Its translation is CSVEVARNQPQHF.

The rearrangement uses TRBV28 and TRBJ2-1; 12 nucleotides agree with TRBD2. CDR1 MDHEN and CDR2 SYDVKM come from the germline V gene. V dropped 3 bases and J dropped 4; count of bases not matched to a gene: 7. The CDR3 covers 17 residues. The CDR3 sequence: CASSFPRTSGEYNEQFF. CDR3 nucleotides: TGTGCCAGCAGTTTCCCCAGGACTAGCGGGGAATACAATGAGCAGTTCTTC.